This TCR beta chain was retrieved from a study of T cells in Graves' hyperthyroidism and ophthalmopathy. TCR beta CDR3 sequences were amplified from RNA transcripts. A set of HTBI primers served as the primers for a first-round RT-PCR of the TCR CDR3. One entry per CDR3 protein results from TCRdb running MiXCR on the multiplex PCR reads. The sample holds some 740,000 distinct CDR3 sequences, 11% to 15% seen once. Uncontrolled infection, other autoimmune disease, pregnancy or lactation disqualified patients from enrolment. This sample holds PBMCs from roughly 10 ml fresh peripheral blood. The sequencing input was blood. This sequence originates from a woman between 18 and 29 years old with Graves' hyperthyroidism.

CDR3 bases: TGTGCCAGCAGCCGAGGACTTCTTTCAGATACGCAGTATTTT. Translating gives CASSRGLLSDTQYF. This chain uses TRBV14 with TRBJ2-3; perhaps TRBD2 as D (5 bases). The V end lost 4 bases, the J end lost 4 bases, and 12 bases lay between the germline ends. The V gene's germline CDR1 is SGHDN and CDR2 FVKESK. The CDR3 has 14 amino acids.